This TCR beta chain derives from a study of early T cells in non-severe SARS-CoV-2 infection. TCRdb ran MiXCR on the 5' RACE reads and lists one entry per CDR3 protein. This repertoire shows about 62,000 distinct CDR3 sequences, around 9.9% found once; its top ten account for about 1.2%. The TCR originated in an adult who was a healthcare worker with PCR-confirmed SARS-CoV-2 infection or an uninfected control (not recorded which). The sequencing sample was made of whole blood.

CDR3 sequence: CASRPYPGSDTQYF. CDR3 bases: TGTGCCAGCAGACCATACCCAGGATCAGATACGCAGTATTTT. V and J are TRBV5-6 and TRBJ2-3, with D uncertain. Germline V gene lookup returns CDR1 SGHDT and CDR2 YYEEEE. Trimming shortened V by 5 bases and J by 4 bases, and 14 bases separated the two germline ends. CDR3 length: 14 residues.